A selection of T cell receptor beta chains follows, all from one sample in a study of blood T cells in healthy people across ages. Using its own MiXCR run on the 5' RACE reads, TCRdb lists one record per CDR3 protein. The sample has some 780,000 distinct CDR3 sequences; roughly 50% are singletons. The sequenced sample consisted of blood. All receptors derive from a man between 35 and 55 years old in good health. The CDR3 runs from the conserved cysteine through the conserved F or W. A D gene is named only where the DNA matches it firmly. For some rows the clone size is stated as once, few or many, or as a class when expanded; others skip it.

d_call clone_size j_call v_call cdr3_aa cdr3_nt
NA NA TRBJ2-7 TRBV2 CASLGSPGEQYF TGTGCCAGCCTCGGGAGTCCCGGCGAGCAGTACTTC
NA few TRBJ2-1 TRBV20-1 CSARDILLLGKYNEQFF TGCAGTGCTAGAGATATACTGTTACTAGGAAAATACAATGAGCAGTTCTTC
NA NA TRBJ2-7 TRBV20-1 CSARRSNGYEQYF TGCAGTGCTAGGAGGTCTAATGGCTACGAGCAGTACTTC
NA NA TRBJ1-5 TRBV6-5 CASRPTGQVSNQPQHF TGTGCCAGCAGGCCTACGGGACAAGTTAGCAATCAGCCCCAGCATTTT
NA once TRBJ2-3 TRBV20-1 CSAPSGRGSAYSDTQYF TGCAGTGCTCCGTCTGGTCGTGGTAGCGCCTACTCAGATACGCAGTATTTT
NA NA TRBJ1-2 TRBV29-1 CSVEDFDGHYGYTF TGCAGCGTTGAAGATTTCGACGGACACTATGGCTACACCTTC
NA NA TRBJ2-7 TRBV29-1 CSAWDSLREQYF TGCAGCGCCTGGGACTCCCTGAGGGAGCAGTACTTC
NA few TRBJ1-2 TRBV5-1 CASSLEGMGYTF TGCGCCAGCAGCTTGGAGGGGATGGGCTACACCTTC
NA NA TRBJ2-7 TRBV7-9 CASSNRQFNEQYF TGTGCCAGCAGCAATAGACAGTTCAACGAGCAGTACTTC
TRBD2 once TRBJ2-7 TRBV18 CASSPRAGGPHEQYF TGTGCCAGCTCACCGCGTGCGGGAGGGCCCCACGAGCAGTACTTC
NA few TRBJ2-3 TRBV20-1 CSALQGRDRTQYF TGCAGTGCTTTACAGGGGAGGGATCGTACGCAGTATTTT
TRBD1 NA TRBJ1-4 TRBV6-5 CASSYGTGGEKLFF TGTGCCAGCAGTTACGGGACAGGTGGTGAAAAACTGTTTTTT
NA once TRBJ2-7 TRBV7-2 CASSIQTGQYNEQYF TGTGCCAGCAGCATTCAGACGGGGCAGTACAATGAGCAGTACTTC
NA NA TRBJ2-1 TRBV29-1 CSVVGLGDEQFF TGCAGCGTTGTAGGTCTAGGGGATGAGCAGTTCTTC
TRBD1 few TRBJ2-5 TRBV28 CASSTPDRGETQYF TGTGCCAGCAGTACCCCGGACAGGGGAGAGACCCAGTACTTC
TRBD2 once TRBJ2-2 TRBV3-1 CASSQVAGEHTGELFF TGTGCCAGCAGCCAAGTTGCGGGGGAGCACACCGGGGAGCTGTTTTTT
TRBD2 NA TRBJ2-7 TRBV20-1 CSAIGTSVYEQYF TGCAGTGCTATCGGGACTAGTGTTTACGAGCAGTACTTC
NA few TRBJ2-1 TRBV10-3 CAIRNDGMGTPSYNEQFF TGTGCCATCAGAAATGATGGTATGGGGACACCTTCCTACAATGAGCAGTTCTTC
TRBD2 NA TRBJ2-7 TRBV20-1 CSATSGRGNSYEQYF TGCAGTGCTACTAGCGGGAGAGGGAACTCCTACGAGCAGTACTTC
TRBD2 NA TRBJ2-7 TRBV7-2 CASSRDGLAVSYEQYF TGTGCCAGCAGCCGAGACGGACTAGCGGTCTCCTACGAGCAGTACTTC
NA once TRBJ2-1 TRBV7-9 CASSAEPSAVEQFF TGTGCCAGCAGCGCAGAACCATCAGCGGTGGAGCAGTTCTTC
TRBD1 few TRBJ2-5 TRBV12-5 CASATTGRFQETQYF TGTGCTAGTGCCACGACAGGGCGCTTCCAAGAGACCCAGTACTTC
TRBD2 NA TRBJ2-3 TRBV12-3/TRBV12-4 CASSQTSGSWGDTQYF TGTGCCAGCAGTCAAACTAGCGGGAGTTGGGGGGATACGCAGTATTTT
TRBD2 NA TRBJ2-7 TRBV4-3 CASSQESSGGPSYEQYF TGCGCCAGCAGCCAAGAATCTAGCGGGGGACCCTCCTACGAGCAGTACTTC
TRBD2 NA TRBJ2-3 TRBV20-1 CSAKRDGGVPITRDTQYF TGCAGTGCTAAAAGGGACGGGGGGGTCCCTATAACGCGGGATACGCAGTATTTT
TRBD1 once TRBJ2-1 TRBV29-1 CSVDRQGSEQFF TGCAGCGTGGATAGACAGGGAAGTGAGCAGTTCTTC
TRBD1 few TRBJ2-6 TRBV5-1 CASSFPRDRGYYGANVLTF TGCGCCAGCAGCTTCCCCCGGGACAGGGGTTATTATGGGGCCAACGTCCTGACTTTC
TRBD2 few TRBJ2-3 TRBV3-1 CASSPTRTSGLFTDTQYF TGTGCCAGCAGCCCCACCCGGACTAGCGGGCTCTTCACAGATACGCAGTATTTT
NA once TRBJ2-1 TRBV9 CASSVGPRGYNEQFF TGTGCCAGCAGCGTAGGACCGCGAGGCTACAATGAGCAGTTCTTC
NA NA TRBJ2-3 TRBV7-9 CASSFGLGTDTQYF TGTGCCAGCAGCTTTGGGCTGGGCACAGATACGCAGTATTTT
NA many TRBJ1-2 TRBV20-1 CSAPTDPGNGYTF TGCAGTGCTCCGACAGACCCCGGGAATGGCTACACCTTC
NA NA TRBJ2-1 TRBV25-1 CASSVSRIEYNEQFF TGTGCCAGCAGTGTATCGCGGATCGAATACAATGAGCAGTTCTTC
NA NA TRBJ1-4 TRBV4-1 CASSQDSASFEKLFF TGCGCCAGCAGCCAAGACAGCGCCTCTTTCGAAAAACTGTTTTTT
TRBD1 NA TRBJ2-5 TRBV28 CASSFPLTGASYNGQYF TGTGCCAGCAGTTTCCCATTAACAGGGGCCTCCTACAATGGGCAGTACTTC
TRBD1 NA TRBJ2-3 TRBV18 CASSQTGTDTDTQYF TGTGCCAGCTCACAAACCGGGACAGACACAGATACGCAGTATTTT
NA few TRBJ2-3 TRBV7-2 CASSLPGLDTQYF TGTGCCAGCAGCCTACCAGGGTTGGATACGCAGTATTTT
TRBD2 NA TRBJ2-2 TRBV15 CATKAGTSTGELFF TGTGCCACAAAAGCCGGGACTAGCACCGGGGAGCTGTTTTTT
NA once TRBJ2-2 TRBV5-1 CASRTSANTGELFF TGCGCCAGCAGGACGAGTGCGAACACCGGGGAGCTGTTTTTT
NA NA TRBJ1-5 TRBV20-1 CSASGGAVGNQPQHF TGCAGTGCTAGTGGGGGGGCTGTGGGCAATCAGCCCCAGCATTTT
NA NA TRBJ2-1 TRBV3-1 CASSGQFVSGQFF TGTGCCAGCAGCGGACAGTTCGTTAGCGGGCAGTTCTTC
NA NA TRBJ1-2 TRBV29-1 CSVPLDKNGYTF TGCAGCGTCCCCCTTGACAAGAATGGCTACACCTTC
TRBD2 few TRBJ2-7 TRBV20-1 CSARDSRLAGISYEQYF TGCAGTGCTAGAGACTCTAGACTAGCGGGTATCTCCTACGAGCAGTACTTC
NA NA TRBJ1-5 TRBV7-2 CASNVNSNQPQHF TGTGCCAGCAACGTGAATAGCAATCAGCCCCAGCATTTT
TRBD2 many TRBJ2-7 TRBV7-2 CASSLATSGDVYEQYF TGTGCCAGCAGCTTAGCCACTAGCGGAGACGTCTACGAGCAGTACTTC
NA few TRBJ2-7 TRBV20-1 CSATTYSSYEQYF TGCAGTGCTACCACGTACAGCTCCTACGAGCAGTACTTC
NA few TRBJ2-3 TRBV13 CASSQRSSTDTQYF TGTGCCAGCAGCCAGAGATCTAGCACAGATACGCAGTATTTT
TRBD1 NA TRBJ2-1 TRBV7-2 CASSVGQVLNEQFF TGTGCCAGCAGCGTCGGACAGGTGTTAAATGAGCAGTTCTTC